The 3 T cell receptor beta chains below all came from one sample that was sequenced in a study of cytomegalovirus exposure and HLA in healthy donors. Primers included in the PCR were 60 Vbeta and 13 Jbeta primers. Data came from immunoSEQ multiplex PCR; TCRdb stores just in-frame clones and leaves some out. The sample carries fewer than 85,000 clones, around 70% recorded once. Sequenced input: PBMCs. Receptor source: a woman aged 40 to 50 in good health and CMV-seropositive.

The rearrangement links TRBV19 to TRBJ1-3, with TRBD1 matching 8 bases. Germline trimming cut 7 bases from V and 2 bases from J; bases unmatched to any gene: 4. This CDR3 has 14 residues. Germline CDR1 reads LNHDA; CDR2 reads SQIVND (reference sequence). The CDR3 DNA reads as TGTGCCAGTAACAGGGGGGAGGCTGGAAACACCATATATTTT. Its translation is CASNRGEAGNTIYF.

The V and J genes are TRBV7-2 and TRBJ1-1; D is undetermined. The germline V gene encodes CDR1 SGHTA and CDR2 FQGNSA. Deletions cut 5 bases from V and 4 bases from J, with 8 bases between. CDR3 length equals 12 residues. CDR3 amino acids: CASSPEGTEAFF. As DNA, the CDR3 is TGTGCCAGCAGCCCCGAGGGCACTGAAGCTTTCTTT.

The rearrangement uses TRBV7-2 and TRBJ2-2, with 10 bases fitting TRBD1. This CDR3 spans 16 amino acids. Germline V CDR1 and CDR2: SGHTA, FQGNSA. V lost 4 bases, J lost 10 bases, and 12 bases stayed unmatched. CDR3 nucleotides: TGTGCCAGCAGCTGGATGACAGGGGGCGGACAAGCGGAGCTGTTTTTT. As protein: CASSWMTGGGQAELFF.